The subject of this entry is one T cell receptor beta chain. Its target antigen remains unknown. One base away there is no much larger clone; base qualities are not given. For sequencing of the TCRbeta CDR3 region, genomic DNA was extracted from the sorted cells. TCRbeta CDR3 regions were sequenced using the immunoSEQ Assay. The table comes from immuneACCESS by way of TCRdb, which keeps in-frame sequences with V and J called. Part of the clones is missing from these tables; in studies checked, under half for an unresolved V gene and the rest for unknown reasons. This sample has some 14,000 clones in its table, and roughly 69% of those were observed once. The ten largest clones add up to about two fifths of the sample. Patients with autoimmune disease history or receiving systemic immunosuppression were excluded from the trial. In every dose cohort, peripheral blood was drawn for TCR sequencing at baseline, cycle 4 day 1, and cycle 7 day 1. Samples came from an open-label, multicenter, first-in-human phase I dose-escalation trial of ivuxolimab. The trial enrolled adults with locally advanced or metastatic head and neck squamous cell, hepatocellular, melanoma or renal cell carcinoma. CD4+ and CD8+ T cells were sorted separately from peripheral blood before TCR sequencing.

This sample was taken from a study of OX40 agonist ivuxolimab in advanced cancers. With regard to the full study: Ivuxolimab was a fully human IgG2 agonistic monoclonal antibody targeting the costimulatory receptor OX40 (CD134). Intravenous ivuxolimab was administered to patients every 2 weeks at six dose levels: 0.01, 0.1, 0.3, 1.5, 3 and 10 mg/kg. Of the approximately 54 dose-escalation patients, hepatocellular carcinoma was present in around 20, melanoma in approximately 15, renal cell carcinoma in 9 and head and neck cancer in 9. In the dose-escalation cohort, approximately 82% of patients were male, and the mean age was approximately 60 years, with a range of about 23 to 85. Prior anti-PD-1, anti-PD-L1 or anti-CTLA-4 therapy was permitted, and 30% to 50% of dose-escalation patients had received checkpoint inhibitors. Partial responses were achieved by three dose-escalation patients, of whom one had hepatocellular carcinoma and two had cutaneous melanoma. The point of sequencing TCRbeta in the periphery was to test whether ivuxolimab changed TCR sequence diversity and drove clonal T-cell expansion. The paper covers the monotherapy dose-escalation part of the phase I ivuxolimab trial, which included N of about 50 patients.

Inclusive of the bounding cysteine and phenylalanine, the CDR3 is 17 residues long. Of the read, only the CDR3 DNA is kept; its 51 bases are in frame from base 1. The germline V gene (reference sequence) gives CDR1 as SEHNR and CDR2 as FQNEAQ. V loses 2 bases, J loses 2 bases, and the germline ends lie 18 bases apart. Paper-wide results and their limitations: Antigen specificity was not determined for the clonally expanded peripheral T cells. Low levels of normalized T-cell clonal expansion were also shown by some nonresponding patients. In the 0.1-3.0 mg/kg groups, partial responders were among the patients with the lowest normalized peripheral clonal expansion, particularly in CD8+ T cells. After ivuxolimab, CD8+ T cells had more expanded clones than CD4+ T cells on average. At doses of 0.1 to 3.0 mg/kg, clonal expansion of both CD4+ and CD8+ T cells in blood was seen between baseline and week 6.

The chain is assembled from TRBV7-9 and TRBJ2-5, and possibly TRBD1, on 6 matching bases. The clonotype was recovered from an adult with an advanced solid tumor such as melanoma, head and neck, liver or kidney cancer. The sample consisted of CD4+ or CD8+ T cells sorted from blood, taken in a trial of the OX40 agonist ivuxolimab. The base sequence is TGTGCCAGCAGCTTATTATTTGGACAGCAAAAACAAGAGACCCAGTACTTC. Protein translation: CASSLLFGQQKQETQYF.